The T cell receptor (beta chain) described here comes from a study of shared clonotypes between healthy human individuals. Study observations and caveats: An anticipated effect of sequencing depth on clonotype sharing among donors was recognized. Between a few donors, naive CD4 clonotypes were shared at a level of about 5%.

CD45RO negativity and positive selection for CCR7 defined naive CD8 cells, a population that excluded terminally differentiated effector memory CD45RA+ cells. Germline values: CDR1 MGHDK, CDR2 SYGVNS. This CDR3 is 16 amino acids long. V gave up 8 bases and J gave up 0 bases, with 14 bases separating them. About this clone itself: The antigen remains unidentified.

Genomic DNA of each subset was evenly split across several immunoSEQ plates. Profiled with immunoSEQ multiplex PCR; TCRdb holds only in-frame clones, not every one. The profile shows about 580,000 clones, more than 95% of them singletons. The sample taken for sequencing was naive CD8+ T cells sorted from blood. The clonotype was recovered from a man aged 25-45 years in good health. The J gene is TRBJ2-6, the V gene TRBV25-1; no clear D. The CDR3 is CASLKTVLSGANVLTF. In nucleotides, the CDR3 is TGTGCCAGCCTAAAGACCGTACTCTCTGGGGCCAACGTCCTGACTTTC.